One and the same sample provided the 17 T cell receptor beta chains below, sequenced in a study of a mutant IDH1 vaccine in newly diagnosed glioma. Only in-frame clones appear in the TCRdb table, and some are missing; sequencing was by immunoSEQ multiplex PCR. The sample includes 24,000 or so clones, 90% to 95% of them seen just once. Time point given: baseline, week 1 (first vaccination visit). Documented treatment: pre-vaccination baseline after standard-of-care therapy. The source was PBMCs, collected from a glioma patient treated with radiotherapy, temozolomide or both. These receptors came from a man aged 40-50 years with glioma.

J is TRBJ1-2 and V is TRBV5-5; 10 bases map to TRBD1. Germline-derived CDR1 and CDR2 are SGHKS and YYEKEE (reference sequence). Losses at the gene ends were 2 bases for V and 8 bases for J; bases not matched to a gene: 15. CDR3 length: 17 amino acids. CDR3 sequence (DNA): TGTGCCAGCAGCTTAACGGGGACAGGGGCTCCGCTGGGGGGCTACACCTTC. This gives the protein CASSLTGTGAPLGGYTF.

The chain combines TRBV9 with TRBJ1-1; no firm D call. Between the trimmed V and J ends, which lost 4 bases and 1 base, there was a span of 5 bases. CDR1 and CDR2 (germline): SGDLS, YYNGEE. The CDR3 is made up of 12 amino acids. As DNA, the CDR3 is TGTGCCAGCAGCTCCTGGAACACTGAAGCTTTCTTT. Protein product: CASSSWNTEAFF. Full variable domain (outside the CDR3, taken from reference TRBV9 and TRBJ1-1): DSGVTQTPKHLITATGQRVTLRCSPRSGDLSVYWYQQSLDQGLQFLIQYYNGEERAKGNILERFSAQQFPDLHSELNLSSLELGDSALYFCASSSWNTEAFFGQGTRLTVV.

The chain is built from TRBV11-2 and TRBJ2-7; D gene unclear. This CDR3 is 12 amino acids long. Trimming stripped 5 bases from V and 4 bases from J, with 9 bases between. Germline CDR1 is SGHAT and CDR2 is FQNNGV. In nucleotides, the CDR3 is TGTGCCAGCAGCCAGGACCTGTACGAGCAGTACTTC. Its protein product is CASSQDLYEQYF.

The rearrangement joins TRBV11-3 to TRBJ2-2; D not certain. The CDR3 consists of 14 residues. The ends were cut back, 3 bases at V and 0 bases at J, with 5 bases in the middle. Germline V CDR1 and CDR2: SGHNT, YENEEA. The CDR3 DNA follows: TGTGCCAGCAGCTTCTACTCGAACACCGGGGAGCTGTTTTTT. This encodes CASSFYSNTGELFF. The whole variable domain, remainder taken from reference TRBV11-3 and TRBJ2-2, is EAGVVQSPRYKIIEKKQPVAFWCNPISGHNTLYWYLQNLGQGPELLIRYENEEAVDDSQLPKDRFSAERLKGVDSTLKIQPAELGDSAVYLCASSFYSNTGELFFGEGSRLTVL.

J is TRBJ1-4 and V is TRBV19; tentative D call: TRBD1 (5 bases). This CDR3 is 14 amino acids long. Trimming shortened V by 7 bases and J by 3 bases, and 12 bases separated the two germline ends. The germline gives CDR1 LNHDA, CDR2 SQIVND (reference sequence). CDR3 amino acids: CASNNGAPNEKLFF. The DNA of the CDR3 is TGTGCCAGTAACAACGGGGCGCCTAATGAAAAACTGTTTTTT.

V and J are TRBV4-2 and TRBJ2-2; D may correspond to TRBD1 or TRBD2 (5 bases each). V was shortened by 2 bases and J by 4 bases, with 11 bases between the two germline ends. The CDR3 is 15 amino acids. Germline-derived CDR1 and CDR2 are LGHNA and YNFKEQ. The CDR3 protein is CASSQLRDRTGELFF. CDR3 nucleotide sequence: TGTGCCAGCAGCCAACTCCGGGACCGCACCGGGGAGCTGTTTTTT.

The chain combines TRBV9 with TRBJ1-1; possibly TRBD1 for D (5 bases). The V and J ends lost 2 bases and 1 base respectively, with 15 bases between them. Germline CDR1 SGDLS, CDR2 YYNGEE. This CDR3 contains 16 residues. This CDR3 reads CASSVRGTDGNTEAFF. The DNA of the CDR3 is TGTGCCAGCAGCGTGAGGGGAACCGATGGGAACACTGAAGCTTTCTTT.

V usage is TRBV11-3 and J usage is TRBJ1-1, with D tentatively TRBD1 (6 bases). V lost 6 bases to trimming and J lost 8 bases, with 19 bases between them. Germline V gives CDR1 SGHNT, CDR2 YENEEA. The CDR3 has 14 amino acids. CDR3 in DNA: TGTGCCAGCAGTCCCACCCCAGGGGTTTTGGAAGCTTTCTTT. Protein product: CASSPTPGVLEAFF.

The rearrangement links TRBV18 to TRBJ1-4; possibly TRBD1 for D (5 bases). Germline loops: CDR1 KGHSH, CDR2 LQKENI. This CDR3 has 15 amino acids. The germline V and J ends were trimmed by 5 bases and 0 bases, with 10 bases remaining between them. CDR3 DNA sequence: TGTGCCAGCTCAAGGACATCGGCAACTAATGAAAAACTGTTTTTT. Protein: CASSRTSATNEKLFF.

A word on this clone: Other DNA variants within this sample encode the same CDR3. Here the CDR3 DNA reads TGTGCCATCAGTGGGACCGGAACCACAGATACGCAGTATTTT. The encoded protein is CAISGTGTTDTQYF. The chain links TRBV10-3 to TRBJ2-3; D is unresolved. The CDR3 runs 14 residues. Per germline, CDR1 ENHRY and CDR2 SYGVKD. Trimming took off 4 bases at V and 2 bases at J, with 10 bases between the two ends.

The chain's CDR3 is CAWSWNRGPGNTIYF. CDR3 DNA sequence: TGTGCCTGGAGTTGGAACAGGGGGCCAGGAAACACCATATATTTT. This chain links TRBV30 with TRBJ1-3; 9 bases line up with TRBD1. This CDR3 is 15 amino acids long. Germline V gene lookup returns CDR1 GTSNPN and CDR2 SVGIG (reference sequence). The V segment lost 2 bases and the J segment 4 bases; nucleotides outside the gene matches: 6.

The chain couples TRBV6-5 to TRBJ1-5; D is undetermined. CDR3 size: 10 residues. Per the germline V gene, CDR1 is MNHEY and CDR2 is SVGAGI. Trimming removed 8 bases from V and 9 bases from J, with 8 bases in between. The CDR3 sequence: CASGLRPQHF. CDR3 coding DNA: TGTGCCAGCGGACTTAGGCCCCAGCATTTT.

The chain carries TRBV5-4 and TRBJ2-1; 8 positions agree with TRBD1. Germline V lookup: CDR1 SGHNT, CDR2 YYREEE (reference sequence). V dropped 0 bases and J dropped 8; count of bases not matched to a gene: 1. The CDR3 totals 13 residues. CDR3 in amino acids: CASSLDRGDEQFF. The CDR3 DNA follows: TGTGCCAGCAGCTTGGACAGGGGGGATGAGCAGTTCTTC.

The chain combines TRBV11-2 with TRBJ1-2; no clear D. V was cut by 1 base and J by 5 bases, with 5 bases left in between. This CDR3 region has 12 residues. The germline V gene encodes CDR1 SGHAT and CDR2 FQNNGV. The CDR3, as DNA: TGTGCCAGCAGCTTAGCCGGGTATGGCTACACCTTC. Translating it yields CASSLAGYGYTF.

V and J are TRBV19 and TRBJ2-2; D uncertain. The V and J ends lost 6 bases and 6 bases respectively, with 8 bases between them. Germline V CDR1 and CDR2: LNHDA, SQIVND (reference sequence). This CDR3 is built from 12 residues. This chain's CDR3 is CASRAVAGELFF. CDR3 DNA: TGTGCCAGTAGGGCAGTCGCCGGGGAGCTGTTTTTT.

The DNA of the CDR3 is TGTGCCAGCAGCCAAATAGCGGGGGCCTCCTCGGAGTATTTT. It is translated as CASSQIAGASSEYF. The chain is built from TRBV14 and TRBJ2-3, with 9 bases matching TRBD2. The germline CDR1 and CDR2 sequences are SGHDN and FVKESK. The CDR3 is made up of 14 amino acids. The junction had 10 bases not matched to a gene; V was cut back by 2 bases and J by 13 bases.

In its sample, this clone was seen a few times. The CDR3 loop is CASSLESQPQHF. For the CDR3, the DNA is TGTGCCAGCAGCTTAGAATCCCAGCCCCAGCATTTT. The chain uses TRBV13 and TRBJ1-5; D gene unclear. There are 12 residues in the CDR3. Germline CDR1 PRHDT, CDR2 FYEKMQ (reference sequence). The germline V and J ends were trimmed by 1 base and 7 bases, with 5 bases remaining between them.